The 20 T cell receptor beta chains below all came from one sample that was sequenced in a study of blood T cell repertoires in COVID-19. The method was immunoSEQ multiplex PCR; TCRdb's version includes in-frame clones alone and lacks a portion of them. The sample yields 300,000 to 400,000 clones, about 86% seen once. The sequenced sample was PBMCs or T cells enriched from blood (not recorded which). The receptors derive from a woman aged 40 to 50 with acute COVID-19.

The rearrangement uses TRBV27 and TRBJ2-3, with D unresolved. Per the germline V gene, CDR1 is MNHEY and CDR2 is SMNVEV (reference sequence). This CDR3 spans 17 amino acids. Trimming pared 2 bases from V and 2 bases from J, leaving 17 bases between. The CDR3 sequence: CASSLRGFGSHTDTQYF. CDR3 coding DNA: TGTGCCAGCAGTTTAAGAGGTTTCGGGTCCCACACAGATACGCAGTATTTT.

This chain connects TRBV10-3 to TRBJ2-5; the match to TRBD2 covers 9 bases. V gave up 5 bases and J gave up 4 bases; unmatched junction bases: 8. Germline V lookup: CDR1 ENHRY, CDR2 SYGVKD. The CDR3 covers 15 residues. The CDR3 DNA reads as TGTGCCATCAGTCCTAGGGGACTAGCAGGAGAGACCCAGTACTTC. Translation: CAISPRGLAGETQYF.

J is TRBJ2-3 and V is TRBV10-3; 14 nucleotides line up with TRBD2. CDR1 is ENHRY, CDR2 SYGVKD, per germline. This CDR3 has 19 amino acids. The V segment lost 10 bases and the J segment 1 base; nucleotides outside the gene matches: 16. The CDR3 DNA is TGTGCCACTCACCCTGGAGGGACTAGCGGGGGCCCTCGCACAGATACGCAGTATTTT. It yields the protein CATHPGGTSGGPRTDTQYF.

The rearrangement uses TRBV19 and TRBJ2-7, with D possibly matching TRBD2 (6 bases). V was clipped by 5 bases and J by 0 bases, with 17 bases between them. The germline V gene encodes CDR1 LNHDA and CDR2 SQIVND (reference sequence). The CDR3 is 16 residues long. The CDR3 DNA sequence: TGTGCCAGTAGTGAGTTCCCAGCGGGCGACTCCTACGAGCAGTACTTC. Translated: CASSEFPAGDSYEQYF.

This sequence joins TRBV2 and TRBJ2-1; TRBD2 matches 10 bases. The germline V gene has CDR1 SNHLY and CDR2 FYNNEI. Trimming took 4 bases from V and 7 from J; bases not matched to a gene: 10. The CDR3 runs to 16 residues. CDR3 in DNA: TGTGCCAGCAGTGCCTCCCAAGCGGGGGGGGCAAATGAGCAGTTCTTC. This codes for CASSASQAGGANEQFF.

The V call is TRBV6-5, the J call TRBJ1-2; TRBD1 matches at 7 bases. After removal of 2 bases from V and 5 bases from J, the junction contained 5 bases not matched to a gene. The CDR3 is 14 amino acids. Germline V lookup: CDR1 MNHEY, CDR2 SVGAGI. The CDR3 is CASSYMAGGYGYTF. For the CDR3, the DNA is TGTGCCAGCAGTTACATGGCAGGGGGGTATGGCTACACCTTC.

V is TRBV13 and J is TRBJ2-5, with 8 bases identical to TRBD2. The CDR3 runs 16 residues. The junction had 6 bases not matched to a gene; V was cut back by 1 base and J by 2 bases. Looked up from germline, CDR1 is PRHDT and CDR2 is FYEKMQ (reference sequence). The CDR3 region is CASSLESGGAQETQYF. The CDR3 DNA reads TGTGCCAGCAGCTTAGAAAGCGGGGGCGCGCAAGAGACCCAGTACTTC.

This clone was detected a few times. The gene calls are TRBV28 and TRBJ2-5; 9 bases fit TRBD1. V lost 4 bases, J lost 3 bases, and 3 bases stayed unmatched. In germline, CDR1 is MDHEN, CDR2 SYDVKM. CDR3 length equals 14 residues. The DNA of the CDR3 is TGTGCCAGCAGTTCCCGGACAGGGGAAGAGACCCAGTACTTC. Translation gives CASSSRTGEETQYF.

The chain employs TRBV2 and TRBJ2-7, with D possibly TRBD2 on 6 matching bases. This CDR3 has 13 amino acids. Deletions cut 3 bases from V and 1 base from J, with 7 bases between. Germline V gives CDR1 SNHLY, CDR2 FYNNEI. DNA of the CDR3: TGTGCCAGCAGTGAGGGACTGTCCTACGAGCAGTACTTC. This encodes CASSEGLSYEQYF.

V gene TRBV7-2 combines with J gene TRBJ2-3; 11 bases are a match to TRBD2. Germline CDR1 SGHTA, CDR2 FQGNSA. Trimming at V came to 0 bases and at J to 2 bases, leaving 7 bases not matched to a gene. The CDR3 is 18 amino acids. In DNA, the CDR3 is TGTGCCAGCAGCTTAGCCGTGATAGCGGGGGGGCTCACAGATACGCAGTATTTT. It translates to CASSLAVIAGGLTDTQYF.

The chain joins TRBV29-1 to TRBJ2-5; D perhaps matches TRBD1 (5 bases). Germline V gene data show CDR1 as SQVTM and CDR2 as ANQGSEA. Trimming took off 6 bases at V and 4 bases at J, with 15 bases between the two ends. There are 13 residues in the CDR3. The CDR3 coding sequence is TGCAGCGTGTCCCCCAGGGTGGGAGAGACCCAGTACTTC. Its protein product is CSVSPRVGETQYF.

The CDR3, as DNA: TGTGCCAGCAGCCCCCTGAAGGCGAGCGGTGCTAGCACAGATACGCAGTATTTT. It codes for CASSPLKASGASTDTQYF. The chain recombines TRBV11-2 with TRBJ2-3, with D possibly being TRBD2 (5 bases). This CDR3 contains 18 residues. Germline V gene sequence: CDR1 SGHAT, CDR2 FQNNGV. V dropped 5 bases and J dropped 0 bases, with 21 bases sitting between them.

The chain links TRBV6-5 to TRBJ2-2; TRBD1 agrees at 8 bases. With 3 bases clipped from V and 6 bases from J, the junction kept 9 bases outside the gene matches. Germline CDR1 and CDR2: MNHEY and SVGAGI. The CDR3 covers 16 residues. CDR3 DNA: TGTGCCAGCAGTTATTCCGGGACAGGATGGTCCGGGGAGCTGTTTTTT. Its translation is CASSYSGTGWSGELFF.

V gene TRBV6-2 or TRBV6-3 combines with J gene TRBJ2-3; D possibly corresponds to TRBD2 (5 bases). V lost 5 bases, J lost 2 bases, and 14 bases lay in between. The CDR3 totals 15 residues. Germline-derived CDR1 and CDR2 are MNHEY and SVGEGT. CDR3 coding DNA: TGTGCCAGCAGTGACCCCGGGGTTGACACAGATACGCAGTATTTT. It translates to CASSDPGVDTDTQYF.

The chain recombines TRBV6-2 or TRBV6-3 with TRBJ2-2, with TRBD1 identical over 10 bases. With 6 bases clipped from V and 1 base from J, the junction kept 5 bases outside the gene matches. The germline V gene encodes CDR1 MNHEY and CDR2 SVGEGT. The CDR3 is 16 residues long. DNA of the CDR3: TGTGCCAGCAGCCGGACAGGGGGGTGGAACACCGGGGAGCTGTTTTTT. Protein: CASSRTGGWNTGELFF.

The V gene is TRBV4-2, the J gene TRBJ2-7, with D possibly TRBD2 on 6 matching bases. Trimming removed 0 bases at V and 6 bases at J, with 15 bases between. The V gene's germline CDR1 is LGHNA and CDR2 YNFKEQ. CDR3 length equals 15 residues. For the CDR3, the DNA is TGTGCCAGCAGCCAAGATATGGGGGGTTTGGGCGAGCAGTACTTC. This gives the protein CASSQDMGGLGEQYF.

This clone was seen a handful of times. The V gene is TRBV7-2, the J gene TRBJ2-7; D is undetermined. This CDR3 region has 11 residues. Between the trimmed V and J ends, which lost 5 bases and 4 bases, there was a span of 6 bases. Germline lookup yields CDR1 SGHTA and CDR2 FQGNSA. Here the CDR3 DNA reads TGTGCCAGCAGCCCCGGGTACGAGCAGTACTTC. It codes for CASSPGYEQYF.

In regard to this clone: A junction boundary mismatches the germline segment, possibly from a read error. The rearrangement joins TRBV4-1 to TRBJ1-5, with 12 bases identical to TRBD1. The CDR3 spans 16 residues. CDR1 MGHRA and CDR2 YSYEKL come from the germline V gene. As DNA, the CDR3 is TGCGCCAGCAGTCAAGGGGGACAGGGGGCGAATCAGCCCCAGCATTTT. Translated: CASSQGGQGANQPQHF.

V is TRBV18 and J is TRBJ2-7; 10 positions match TRBD2. J lost 3 bases, V lost 8 bases, and 10 bases had no gene match. The germline V gene encodes CDR1 KGHSH and CDR2 LQKENI. The CDR3 loop spans 15 amino acids. CDR3 residues: CASRGLAGVDYEQYF. In DNA form, the CDR3 reads TGTGCCAGCCGAGGGCTAGCGGGAGTAGACTACGAGCAGTACTTC.

This clone was seen a handful of times. The chain couples TRBV2 to TRBJ1-5, with 9 bases that match TRBD1. Germline trimming cut 3 bases from V and 3 bases from J; bases unmatched to any gene: 3. Germline loops: CDR1 SNHLY, CDR2 FYNNEI. The CDR3 totals 15 residues. CDR3 amino acids: CASSEGQGFNQPQHF. CDR3 DNA: TGTGCCAGCAGTGAGGGACAGGGATTCAATCAGCCCCAGCATTTT.